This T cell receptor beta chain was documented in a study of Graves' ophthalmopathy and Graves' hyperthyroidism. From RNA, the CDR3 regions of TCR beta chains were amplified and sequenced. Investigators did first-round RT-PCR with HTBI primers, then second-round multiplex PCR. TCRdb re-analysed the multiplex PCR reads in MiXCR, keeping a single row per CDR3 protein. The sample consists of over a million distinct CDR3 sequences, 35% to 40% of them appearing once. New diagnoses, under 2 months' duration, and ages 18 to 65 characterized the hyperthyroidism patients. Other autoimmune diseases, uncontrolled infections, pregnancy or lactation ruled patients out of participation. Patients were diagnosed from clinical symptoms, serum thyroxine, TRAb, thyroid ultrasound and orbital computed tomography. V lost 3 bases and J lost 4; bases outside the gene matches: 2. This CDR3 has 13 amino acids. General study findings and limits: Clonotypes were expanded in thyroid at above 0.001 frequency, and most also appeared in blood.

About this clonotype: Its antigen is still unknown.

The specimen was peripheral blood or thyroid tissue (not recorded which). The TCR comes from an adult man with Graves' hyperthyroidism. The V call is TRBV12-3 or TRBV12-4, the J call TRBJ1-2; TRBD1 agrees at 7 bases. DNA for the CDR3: TGTGCCAGCAGTTTTAACAGGGGCTATGGCTACACCTTC. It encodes CASSFNRGYGYTF.